This entry describes one TCR beta chain. Its target is not known. This record comes from a study of a mutant IDH1 vaccine in newly diagnosed glioma. Trimming removed 3 bases at V and 2 bases at J, with 17 bases between. CDR1 and CDR2 (germline): SGDLS, YYNGEE. The CDR3 extends over 16 amino acids. Study-level results: Changes to the top peripheral T cell clonotypes appeared unrelated to pseudoprogression.

The repertoire was sequenced with immunoSEQ multiplex PCR; TCRdb's copy has only in-frame clones and lacks some. Of 30,000 to 40,000 clones in the sample, just under 95% were seen once. Time point reported: baseline, week 1 (first vaccination visit). Treatment reported: pre-vaccination baseline after standard-of-care therapy. This clonotype originated in a man younger than 30 with glioma. The material was PBMCs, obtained from a glioma patient treated with radiotherapy, temozolomide or both. This rearrangement joins TRBV9 to TRBJ1-2; no firm D call. This chain's CDR3 is CASSGRWQKKNYGYTF. CDR3 DNA sequence: TGTGCCAGCAGCGGACGTTGGCAGAAAAAAAACTATGGCTACACCTTC.